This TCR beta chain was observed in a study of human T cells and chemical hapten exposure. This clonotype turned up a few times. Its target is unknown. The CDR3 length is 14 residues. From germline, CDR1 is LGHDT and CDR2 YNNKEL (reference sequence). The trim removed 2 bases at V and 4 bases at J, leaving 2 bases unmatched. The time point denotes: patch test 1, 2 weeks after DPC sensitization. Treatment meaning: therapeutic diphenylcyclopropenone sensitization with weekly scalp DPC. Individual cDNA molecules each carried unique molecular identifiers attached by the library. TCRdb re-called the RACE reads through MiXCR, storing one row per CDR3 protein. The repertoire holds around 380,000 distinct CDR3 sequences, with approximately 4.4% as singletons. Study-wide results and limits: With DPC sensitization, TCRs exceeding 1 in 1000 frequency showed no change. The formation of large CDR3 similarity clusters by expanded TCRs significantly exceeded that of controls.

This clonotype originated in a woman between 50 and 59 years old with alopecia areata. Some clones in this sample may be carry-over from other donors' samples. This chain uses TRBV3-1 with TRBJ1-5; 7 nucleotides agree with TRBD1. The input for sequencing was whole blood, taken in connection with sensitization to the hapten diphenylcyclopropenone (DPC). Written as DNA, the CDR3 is TGTGCCAGCAGCCAAATGACAGGGAATCAGCCCCAGCATTTT. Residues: CASSQMTGNQPQHF.